A single sample gave rise to the 25 T cell receptor beta chains below, sequenced in a study of Graves' ophthalmopathy and Graves' hyperthyroidism. Investigators amplified TCR beta CDR3 regions from RNA transcripts. Investigators did first-round RT-PCR with HTBI primers, then second-round multiplex PCR. Via MiXCR, TCRdb re-called the multiplex PCR reads, giving one row per CDR3 protein. The sample lists over a million distinct CDR3 sequences, about 36% occurring once. Sequencing used peripheral blood or thyroid tissue (not recorded which). The origin of the receptors is an adult man with Graves' hyperthyroidism.

The CDR3 sequence is CALNRGEETQYF. The CDR3 coding sequence is TGTGCCCTGAACAGGGGCGAAGAGACCCAGTACTTC. The chain carries TRBV10-3 and TRBJ2-5; 7 nucleotides line up with TRBD1. Germline V gene data show CDR1 as ENHRY and CDR2 as SYGVKD. V was clipped by 11 bases and J by 3 bases; unmatched bases: 6. The CDR3 extends over 12 amino acids.

This clonotype was seen at least ten times. The rearrangement uses TRBV12-3 or TRBV12-4 and TRBJ2-7; either TRBD1 or TRBD2 may supply D (5 bases each). CDR3 length: 14 residues. V was shortened by 5 bases and J by 3 bases, with 14 bases between the two germline ends. CDR3 sequence reads: CASSPGPTFYEQYF. DNA for the CDR3: TGTGCCAGCAGTCCGGGACCGACTTTCTACGAGCAGTACTTC.

Points on this clonotype: Possible read error: a much larger clone is one base away. This rearrangement joins TRBV2 to TRBJ2-2, with 10 nucleotides matching TRBD1. This CDR3 region has 16 residues. V shed 6 bases, J shed 4 bases, and the junction held 8 bases outside the gene matches. Germline values: CDR1 SNHLY, CDR2 FYNNEI. CDR3 protein: CASRPGTGVLTGELFF. In DNA, the CDR3 is TGTGCCAGCAGGCCCGGGACAGGGGTCCTCACCGGGGAGCTGTTTTTT.

There are many counts of this clonotype. The rearrangement links TRBV20-1 to TRBJ1-5; possible D gene TRBD1, 5 bases. This CDR3 is 15 amino acids long. Trimming cost V 3 bases and J 1 base, with 13 bases left between them. Germline-derived CDR1 and CDR2 are DFQATT and SNEGSKA (reference sequence). CDR3 in amino acids: CSASGWDASNQPQHF. The CDR3 nucleotides read TGCAGTGCTAGTGGATGGGACGCAAGCAATCAGCCCCAGCATTTT.

This clonotype turned up a few times. The V and J genes are TRBV27 and TRBJ1-6; D possibly corresponds to TRBD1 (5 bases). Trimming stripped 4 bases from V and 12 bases from J, with 19 bases between. CDR1 and CDR2 (germline): MNHEY, SMNVEV (reference sequence). This CDR3 comprises 15 residues. The CDR3 nucleotides are TGTGCCAGCAGTTCGACTGGGACGCCCCATCAACCCCTCCACTTT. Its protein is CASSSTGTPHQPLHF.

This clonotype was seen a handful of times. The rearrangement joins TRBV3-1 to TRBJ1-2; no definite D call. The CDR3 is 13 amino acids. V was trimmed by 4 bases and J by 2 bases, leaving 8 bases between them. Germline loops: CDR1 LGHDT, CDR2 YNNKEL (reference sequence). CDR3 in amino acids: CASSLEENYGYTF. Here the CDR3 DNA reads TGTGCCAGCAGCCTGGAGGAGAACTATGGCTACACCTTC.

This clonotype came up a few times. This chain links TRBV9 with TRBJ1-4; no firm D call. V lost 5 bases, J lost 4 bases, and 15 bases lay in between. From germline, CDR1 is SGDLS and CDR2 YYNGEE. This CDR3 has 15 residues. CDR3 protein: CASSPKGPFNEKLFF. The CDR3 region has the DNA TGTGCCAGCAGTCCAAAGGGCCCTTTTAATGAAAAACTGTTTTTT.

V usage is TRBV19 and J usage is TRBJ2-5; D is possibly TRBD1 or TRBD2 (5 bases each). The CDR3 runs 13 residues. V was trimmed by 6 bases and J by 4 bases, leaving 12 bases between them. Germline loops: CDR1 LNHDA, CDR2 SQIVND (reference sequence). This chain's CDR3 is CASSAGDRETQYF. The CDR3, as DNA: TGTGCCAGTAGCGCTGGGGACCGAGAGACCCAGTACTTC.

This chain links TRBV7-9 with TRBJ1-6; D is uncertain. The CDR3 is 13 amino acids. The germline V gene has CDR1 SEHNR and CDR2 FQNEAQ (reference sequence). The V gene lost 5 bases and the J gene lost 7 bases, with 9 bases spanning the gap. CDR3: CASSPNMNSPLHF. In DNA, the CDR3 is TGTGCCAGCAGCCCGAATATGAATTCACCCCTCCACTTT.

The chain carries TRBV7-9 and TRBJ1-1; D may be TRBD1 (5 bases). The CDR3 totals 12 residues. V was cut by 5 bases and J by 10 bases, with 14 bases left in between. Per germline, CDR1 SEHNR and CDR2 FQNEAQ (reference sequence). The CDR3 reads CASSGGGKTAFF. CDR3 nucleotide sequence: TGTGCCAGCAGCGGGGGGGGGAAAACAGCTTTCTTT. The full variable domain, with the rest looked up from reference TRBV7-9 and TRBJ1-1, is DTGVSQNPRHKITKRGQNVTFRCDPISEHNRLYWYRQTLGQGPEFLTYFQNEAQLEKSRLLSDRFSAERPKGSFSTLEIQRTEQGDSAMYLCASSGGGKTAFFGQGTRLTVV.

The sample holds many counts of this clonotype. CDR3: CASSSWGGQETQYF. The CDR3 coding sequence is TGTGCCAGCAGCTCCTGGGGGGGCCAGGAGACCCAGTACTTC. The chain recombines TRBV7-2 with TRBJ2-5; D perhaps matches TRBD2 (7 bases). Germline V gene sequence: CDR1 SGHTA, CDR2 FQGNSA. The CDR3 length is 14 residues. V dropped 4 bases and J dropped 5 bases, with 14 bases sitting between them.

The chain joins TRBV12-3 or TRBV12-4 to TRBJ1-6; 7 nucleotides match TRBD1. With 8 bases clipped from V and 8 bases from J, the junction kept 12 bases outside the gene matches. This CDR3 is 15 amino acids long. CDR3 DNA sequence: TGTGCCAGCGTGGACAGGCGGCGGGGTTATTCACCCCTCCACTTT. The encoded protein is CASVDRRRGYSPLHF.

This clonotype has ten or more counts. The V gene is TRBV29-1, the J gene TRBJ1-3; D gene uncertain. Trimming removed 6 bases from V and 0 bases from J, with 21 bases in between. The CDR3 is 17 residues long. Per the germline V gene, CDR1 is SQVTM and CDR2 is ANQGSEA. CDR3 sequence reads: CSVRLRGPHHSGNTIYF. In nucleotides, the CDR3 is TGCAGCGTCCGGCTGCGTGGACCTCATCACTCTGGAAACACCATATATTTT. Full variable domain (outside the CDR3, taken from reference TRBV29-1 and TRBJ1-3): SAVISQKPSRDICQRGTSLTIQCQVDSQVTMMFWYRQQPGQSLTLIATANQGSEATYESGFVIDKFPISRPNLTFSTLTVSNMSPEDSSIYLCSVRLRGPHHSGNTIYFGEGSWLTVV.

In its sample, this clonotype was seen a few times. The chain has TRBV9 and TRBJ2-2; 9 bases align to TRBD1. Unmatched junction bases numbered 11, after V lost 2 bases and J lost 9 bases. There are 16 residues in the CDR3. The V gene's germline CDR1 is SGDLS and CDR2 YYNGEE. The chain's CDR3 is CASSVVDRGLSRELFF. CDR3 DNA sequence: TGTGCCAGCAGCGTTGTTGACAGGGGGTTGTCCCGGGAGCTGTTTTTT.

In the case of this clonotype: One junction end does not reproduce the germline sequence, and a read error may be involved. V and J are TRBV7-9 and TRBJ2-7; D call uncertain. The CDR3 totals 12 residues. The germline V gene has CDR1 SEHNR and CDR2 FQNEAQ (reference sequence). The DNA for the CDR3 is TGCGCCAGCAGCCGCTTTCCCTACGAGCAGTACTTC. Translating it yields CASSRFPYEQYF.

This clonotype was seen just once. The J gene is TRBJ1-2, the V gene TRBV20-1; D is unresolved. The V end lost 5 bases, the J end lost 10 bases, and 11 bases lay between the germline ends. Germline V gene data show CDR1 as DFQATT and CDR2 as SNEGSKA (reference sequence). The CDR3 extends over 10 amino acids. The CDR3 DNA reads TGCAGTGCTCCGGAGCTGGTCTACACCTTC. Translated: CSAPELVYTF.

Many counts were recorded for this clonotype. At one boundary the junction diverges from the germline segment, which might be a read error. V gene TRBV19 combines with J gene TRBJ2-7, with D possibly TRBD1 on 6 matching bases. Germline V lookup: CDR1 LNHDA, CDR2 SQIVND (reference sequence). The CDR3 length is 13 residues. The CDR3 DNA reads TGCGCCAGCAGCCGGGACAACTCCTACGAGCAGTACTTC. This translates into CASSRDNSYEQYF.

This clonotype showed up just once. This chain uses TRBV10-3 with TRBJ2-1; D might be TRBD1 or TRBD2, each matching 5 bases. The ends were cut back, 9 bases at V and 5 bases at J, with 11 bases in the middle. This CDR3 is 12 amino acids long. In germline, CDR1 is ENHRY, CDR2 SYGVKD. Here the CDR3 DNA reads TGTGCCATACGCCGGGACGACAATGAGCAGTTCTTC. Its protein product is CAIRRDDNEQFF.

The chain carries TRBV7-2 and TRBJ2-7, with 11 bases identical to TRBD1. V shed 1 base, J shed 9 bases, and the junction held 8 bases outside the gene matches. This CDR3 contains 15 residues. Germline V gene data show CDR1 as SGHTA and CDR2 as FQGNSA. In DNA, the CDR3 is TGTGCCAGCAGCTTAGGGGACAGGGGGTCTGTTCGGCAGTACTTC. The encoded protein is CASSLGDRGSVRQYF.

This clonotype has more than one count but fewer than ten. The J gene is TRBJ2-7, the V gene TRBV2; the D gene is possibly TRBD2 (6 bases). The J call is uncertain, as TRBJ2-1 better fits the DNA end. The CDR3 extends over 13 amino acids. Per the germline V gene, CDR1 is SNHLY and CDR2 is FYNNEI. The CDR3 spells CASSERLAYEQFF. The CDR3 DNA follows: TGTGCCAGCAGTGAACGGCTAGCGTATGAGCAGTTCTTC.

This clonotype was detected many times. This chain connects TRBV10-3 to TRBJ2-7; D uncertain. V lost 8 bases and J lost 2, with 16 bases in between. There are 14 residues in the CDR3. The germline CDR1 and CDR2 sequences are ENHRY and SYGVKD. CDR3 in amino acids: CAIDLDGQAYEQYF. DNA for the CDR3: TGTGCCATCGACCTTGACGGGCAGGCCTACGAGCAGTACTTC.

As concerns this clonotype: A much larger clonotype is one base distant, so this may be a read error. The chain combines TRBV19 with TRBJ1-6, with D possibly being TRBD1 (6 bases). CDR1 LNHDA and CDR2 SQIVND come from the germline V gene (reference sequence). V was cut by 8 bases and J by 6 bases, with 14 bases left in between. This CDR3 is 14 amino acids long. CDR3 in DNA: TGTGCCAGTGGTCGCCCAGGGGTTAATTCACCCCTCCACTTT. Translation: CASGRPGVNSPLHF.

Details on this clonotype: This CDR3 is missing its conserved last phenylalanine or tryptophan, likely due to a read error. The chain joins TRBV19 to TRBJ1-1; D remains unclear. Trimming cost V 7 bases and J 5 bases, with 17 bases left between them. This CDR3 region has 14 residues. In germline, CDR1 is LNHDA, CDR2 SQIVND (reference sequence). Here the CDR3 DNA reads TGTGCCAGTATGGAGGCCGGAACAGAAACTGAAGCTTTCCTT. This sequence encodes CASMEAGTETEAFL.

The chain couples TRBV10-2 to TRBJ1-2, with a tentative D call TRBD1 (6 bases). V dropped 2 bases and J dropped 6 bases, with 19 bases sitting between them. Germline assignment: CDR1 WSHSY and CDR2 SAAADI. The CDR3 consists of 16 residues. As DNA, the CDR3 is TGCGCCAGCAGTGAGGACAGGAGAAACGGGCTCAATGGCTACACCTTC. Amino acids: CASSEDRRNGLNGYTF.

This clonotype was counted ten times or more. V usage is TRBV7-6 and J usage is TRBJ1-3, with D tentatively TRBD1 (5 bases). Germline lookup yields CDR1 SGHVS and CDR2 FNYEAQ. V lost 4 bases and J 0 bases, leaving 16 bases between the germline ends. This CDR3 has 17 residues. This CDR3 reads CASSSAGRTFSGNTIYF. In DNA form, the CDR3 reads TGTGCCAGCAGCTCAGCAGGGCGCACGTTCTCTGGAAACACCATATATTTT.